This T cell receptor beta chain is drawn from a study of control samples from healthy donors and cancer patients. The method was immunoSEQ multiplex PCR; TCRdb's version includes in-frame clones alone and lacks a portion of them. The sample holds 150,000 to 160,000 clones, 90% to 95% seen once. The CDR3 totals 13 residues. CDR1 is SGDLS, CDR2 YYNGEE, per germline. Remarks on this clone: At one end, the junction sequence differs from germline, possibly due to a read error.

V gene TRBV9 combines with J gene TRBJ2-5; D perhaps matches TRBD2 (5 bases). The clonotype originates from a man aged 35 to 55 in good health. The sample consisted of blood. CDR3 protein: CASSVASQESQYF. In DNA form, the CDR3 reads TGTGCCAGCAGCGTCGCTAGCCAAGAGAGCCAGTACTTC.